Given below is one T cell receptor beta chain in context. Clones were sequenced by immunoSEQ multiplex PCR, and TCRdb holds only the in-frame ones, with some missing. The table lists 200,000 to 250,000 clones, roughly 91% of them singletons. Residents of 24 US areas, aged about 18 to 95 years, made up the participants. With 7 bases clipped from V and 2 bases from J, the junction kept 1 base outside the gene matches. CDR3 length: 14 residues. CDR1 MGHDK and CDR2 SYGVNS come from the germline V gene. These data come from a study of blood T cell repertoires in COVID-19. Study-level background: Nucleic acid was either cDNA or gDNA, and it came from T cells, B-cell-depleted T cells, or PBMCs.

The chain combines TRBV25-1 with TRBJ2-6; 8 nucleotides match TRBD1. This receptor was taken from a woman in her 30s who had recovered from COVID-19. The sequenced sample was PBMCs or T cells enriched from blood (not recorded which). In nucleotides, the CDR3 is TGTGCCAGCAAGACAGGGGCTGGGGCCAACGTCCTGACTTTC. Its translation is CASKTGAGANVLTF.